This T cell receptor (beta chain) emerged from a study of blood T cells in healthy people across ages. Trimming shortened V by 1 base and J by 11 bases, and 18 bases separated the two germline ends. Germline V CDR1 and CDR2: SGHAT, FQNNGV. The CDR3 length is 15 residues. Worth noting for this clonotype: Its specificity is not known.

Using a J-beta primer mix together with a sample-barcoded 5' primer, a second PCR was run for roughly 6 to 12 cycles. Each cDNA molecule was tagged by a template-switch adaptor that had 12 random nucleotides. MiXCR, run by TCRdb on the 5' RACE reads, gives a single entry per CDR3 protein. The sample yields about 2 million distinct CDR3 sequences, around 50% seen once. Per sample, no less than 5 micrograms of total RNA were extracted. Study-wide findings and caveats: Lack of knowledge of donor CMV status possibly confounded expanded clonotype changes.

Sequencing used blood. J is TRBJ2-1 and V is TRBV11-2; the D call may be TRBD1 or TRBD2 (6 bases each). The receptor was derived from a woman aged 40 to 55 in good health. In nucleotides, the CDR3 is TGTGCCAGCAGCTTAGCGGGGGCGGGGCCAAGACAGCAGTTCTTC. It codes for CASSLAGAGPRQQFF.